This section outlines one T cell receptor beta chain sequence together with its context. Through a sample-barcoded 5' primer and a J-beta primer mix, a second PCR was run for roughly 6 to 11 cycles. Per-sample output comprised a minimum of 2.5 million paired-end reads containing CDR3. TCRdb analysed the 5' RACE reads with MiXCR anew, one entry per CDR3 protein. The table lists almost 1 million distinct CDR3 sequences, about 51% of them singletons. These data originate in a study of blood T cells in healthy people across ages. The TCR sequence derives from a woman aged 55-69 years in good health. Sequencing input: blood.

In DNA, the CDR3 is TGTGCCAGCAGATCCGACCCATCTTCTTACGAGCAGTACTTC. Its protein product is CASRSDPSSYEQYF. The chain uses TRBV7-3 and TRBJ2-7; D is unresolved. The CDR3 is made up of 14 amino acids. Trimming shortened V by 6 bases and J by 4 bases, and 16 bases separated the two germline ends. Looked up from germline, CDR1 is SGHTA and CDR2 is FQGTGA. The complete variable domain, with remaining parts taken from reference TRBV7-3 and TRBJ2-7, reads GAGVSQTPSNKVTEKGKYVELRCDPISGHTALYWYRQSLGQGPEFLIYFQGTGAADDSGLPNDRFFAVRPEGSVSTLKIQRTERGDSAVYLCASRSDPSSYEQYFGPGTRLTVT.